The source of this T cell receptor beta chain is a study of cytomegalovirus exposure and HLA in healthy donors. Trimming removed 3 bases from V and 2 bases from J; junction bases left unmatched: 3. CDR3 length: 14 amino acids. CDR1 SNHLY and CDR2 FYNNEI come from the germline V gene. General study findings and limits: In a later analysis, compared with equally common non-associated chains, HLA-associated beta chains were more expanded.

The study ran its PCR with 60 Vbeta and 13 Jbeta primers. Assay used: immunoSEQ multiplex PCR; TCRdb lists only in-frame clones, some missing. The repertoire table contains around 120,000 clones. Note on this clone: Antigen specificity is unknown.

The sequenced sample consisted of PBMCs. This chain connects TRBV2 to TRBJ2-7; TRBD1 agrees at 8 bases. The receptor was isolated from a man between 18 and 35 years old in good health and CMV-seronegative. CDR3 loop: CASSEQGAPYEQYF. The CDR3 region has the DNA TGTGCCAGCAGTGAGCAGGGGGCTCCCTACGAGCAGTACTTC.